Listed below are T cell receptor beta chains from one sample, sequenced in a study of cytomegalovirus exposure and HLA in healthy donors. Profiling relied on immunoSEQ multiplex PCR, and the TCRdb table lists in-frame clones only, not all of them. The table shows around 36,000 clones, with roughly 88% occurring only once. The sequencing sample was made of PBMCs. The origin of the receptors is a woman between 40 and 50 years old in good health and CMV-seropositive. Each CDR3 is given with its conserved first and last residue. Fields, in order: D gene, clone size, V gene, J gene, CDR3 protein, CDR3 DNA. D genes are given only for firm matches. Some rows mark clone size as missing; the rest say once, few, many or name a class of expanded clone.

D: .
size: .
V: TRBV11-3
J: TRBJ2-7
CDR3: CASSLTPRDTDSYEQYF
DNA: TGTGCCAGCAGCCTCACTCCCAGGGACACCGACTCCTACGAGCAGTACTTC

D: .
size: .
V: TRBV7-2
J: TRBJ1-5
CDR3: CASSLGPSNQPQHF
DNA: TGTGCCAGCAGCCTGGGGCCGAGCAATCAGCCCCAGCATTTT

D: .
size: .
V: TRBV5-1
J: TRBJ1-2
CDR3: CASSLWGSNYGYTF
DNA: TGCGCCAGCAGCTTGTGGGGCAGCAACTATGGCTACACCTTC

D: TRBD1
size: .
V: TRBV5-1
J: TRBJ1-1
CDR3: CASSLTGTGTPEAFF
DNA: TGCGCCAGCAGCTTAACCGGGACAGGGACCCCTGAAGCTTTCTTT

D: TRBD2
size: .
V: TRBV6-5
J: TRBJ2-1
CDR3: CASTPGGAGYNEQFF
DNA: TGTGCCAGCACCCCCGGGGGGGCCGGTTACAATGAGCAGTTCTTC

D: .
size: .
V: TRBV6-5
J: TRBJ1-5
CDR3: CASRRYAGSQPQHF
DNA: TGTGCCAGCAGGCGATATGCAGGGTCTCAGCCCCAGCATTTT

D: TRBD1
size: .
V: TRBV25-1
J: TRBJ1-2
CDR3: CASSGDRVSGYTF
DNA: TGTGCCAGCAGTGGGGACAGGGTATCAGGCTACACCTTC

D: .
size: few
V: TRBV4-3
J: TRBJ2-4
CDR3: CASSQVPWGQGKNIQYF
DNA: TGCGCCAGCAGCCAAGTCCCCTGGGGGCAGGGGAAAAACATTCAGTACTTC

D: .
size: .
V: TRBV28
J: TRBJ1-5
CDR3: CASRYRTYSNQPQHF
DNA: TGTGCCAGCAGGTACAGAACGTATAGCAATCAGCCCCAGCATTTT

D: .
size: once
V: TRBV4-1
J: TRBJ2-4
CDR3: CASSQTEGQLNIQYF
DNA: TGCGCCAGCAGCCAAACTGAGGGCCAGTTAAACATTCAGTACTTC

D: .
size: few
V: TRBV18
J: TRBJ1-4
CDR3: CASSPREGVNEKLFF
DNA: TGTGCCAGCTCACCGCGGGAGGGCGTTAATGAAAAACTGTTTTTT

D: TRBD1
size: few
V: TRBV25-1
J: TRBJ1-1
CDR3: CASSSTGRTEAFF
DNA: TGTGCCAGCAGTTCGACAGGGAGGACTGAAGCTTTCTTT

D: TRBD2
size: .
V: TRBV7-2
J: TRBJ2-5
CDR3: CASSFTGTSGQETQYF
DNA: TGTGCCAGCAGCTTTACCGGGACTAGCGGACAAGAGACCCAGTACTTC

D: TRBD2
size: .
V: TRBV7-9
J: TRBJ2-5
CDR3: CASSYDPGTSGLVETQYF
DNA: TGTGCCAGCAGTTACGACCCCGGGACTAGCGGGTTGGTAGAGACCCAGTACTTC

D: .
size: .
V: TRBV19
J: TRBJ1-1
CDR3: CASSHFGGLPEAFF
DNA: TGTGCCAGTAGTCATTTTGGCGGGTTACCCGAAGCTTTCTTT

D: .
size: .
V: TRBV19
J: TRBJ1-2
CDR3: CASSPQGGGSYGYTF
DNA: TGTGCCAGTAGTCCTCAGGGAGGAGGAAGCTATGGCTACACCTTC

D: .
size: .
V: TRBV4-3
J: TRBJ1-2
CDR3: CASSLVGARGYTF
DNA: TGCGCCAGCAGCCTTGTGGGGGCGCGAGGCTACACCTTC

D: TRBD1
size: .
V: TRBV14
J: TRBJ2-1
CDR3: CASSPHRDRDLGEQFF
DNA: TGTGCCAGCAGCCCTCACCGGGACAGGGACTTGGGGGAGCAGTTCTTC

D: TRBD1
size: .
V: TRBV5-5
J: TRBJ2-7
CDR3: CASSGGQGPYEQYF
DNA: TGTGCCAGCAGCGGAGGACAGGGCCCCTACGAGCAGTACTTC

D: .
size: .
V: TRBV5-5
J: TRBJ1-6
CDR3: CASSFGPSYNSPLHF
DNA: TGTGCCAGCAGCTTCGGTCCCTCCTATAATTCACCCCTCCACTTT

D: .
size: .
V: TRBV6-1
J: TRBJ1-2
CDR3: CASRTPTALNYGYTF
DNA: TGTGCCAGCAGGACGCCGACAGCCCTCAACTATGGCTACACCTTC

D: TRBD1
size: .
V: TRBV6-5
J: TRBJ1-2
CDR3: CATKWGGTGNYGYTF
DNA: TGTGCCACCAAATGGGGTGGGACAGGGAACTATGGCTACACCTTC

D: TRBD2
size: once
V: TRBV19
J: TRBJ2-1
CDR3: CATRLAGANEQFF
DNA: TGTGCCACAAGACTAGCGGGGGCCAATGAGCAGTTCTTC

D: .
size: .
V: TRBV2
J: TRBJ2-2
CDR3: CASNIPGNTGELFF
DNA: TGTGCCAGCAATATTCCAGGGAACACCGGGGAGCTGTTTTTT

D: .
size: few
V: TRBV6-6
J: TRBJ2-2
CDR3: CASRPTSNTGELFF
DNA: TGTGCCAGCAGACCCACTAGCAACACCGGGGAGCTGTTTTTT

D: .
size: .
V: TRBV6-5
J: TRBJ1-2
CDR3: CASSYSSRANYGYTF
DNA: TGTGCCAGCAGTTACTCGTCTAGAGCTAACTATGGCTACACCTTC

D: .
size: .
V: TRBV6-5
J: TRBJ1-4
CDR3: CASSSGDSHEKLFF
DNA: TGTGCCAGCAGCTCAGGGGATAGTCATGAAAAACTGTTTTTT

D: .
size: .
V: TRBV2
J: TRBJ1-1
CDR3: CASAREEGVVEEAFF
DNA: TGTGCCAGCGCAAGAGAAGAGGGGGTAGTCGAGGAAGCTTTCTTT

D: .
size: few
V: TRBV6-5
J: TRBJ2-3
CDR3: CASSYQVEDTQYF
DNA: TGTGCCAGCAGTTACCAGGTCGAAGATACGCAGTATTTT

D: TRBD1
size: .
V: TRBV9
J: TRBJ2-2
CDR3: CASSVGLGDSNTGELFF
DNA: TGTGCCAGCAGCGTAGGGCTCGGGGACAGCAACACCGGGGAGCTGTTTTTT

D: .
size: few
V: TRBV12-5
J: TRBJ2-3
CDR3: CASGLGLLSTDTQYF
DNA: TGTGCTAGTGGTTTGGGCCTACTCTCCACAGATACGCAGTATTTT

D: TRBD1
size: once
V: TRBV7-9
J: TRBJ1-6
CDR3: CASSLGQGQSLHF
DNA: TGTGCCAGCAGCCTGGGACAGGGCCAATCCCTCCACTTT

D: .
size: once
V: TRBV19
J: TRBJ1-1
CDR3: CASSSNRAGNTEAFF
DNA: TGTGCCAGTAGTTCGAACAGGGCTGGGAACACTGAAGCTTTCTTT

D: TRBD2
size: .
V: TRBV9
J: TRBJ2-5
CDR3: CASSLGLAGGAQETQYF
DNA: TGTGCCAGCAGCCTTGGACTAGCGGGGGGGGCTCAAGAGACCCAGTACTTC

D: TRBD1
size: .
V: TRBV30
J: TRBJ1-6
CDR3: CAWCGTANSPLHF
DNA: TGTGCCTGGTGCGGGACAGCTAATTCACCCCTCCACTTT

D: .
size: once
V: TRBV25-1
J: TRBJ2-1
CDR3: CASNPPDRSGGDEQFF
DNA: TGTGCCAGCAATCCTCCTGACAGATCAGGTGGAGATGAGCAGTTCTTC

D: TRBD1
size: .
V: TRBV9
J: TRBJ2-1
CDR3: CASSVQGTGYNEQFF
DNA: TGTGCCAGCAGCGTACAAGGGACAGGGTACAATGAGCAGTTCTTC

D: .
size: .
V: TRBV6-6
J: TRBJ1-1
CDR3: CASSYSVGSEAFF
DNA: TGTGCCAGCAGTTACTCCGTTGGCTCTGAAGCTTTCTTT

D: .
size: .
V: TRBV10-3
J: TRBJ2-5
CDR3: CAIGSETQYF
DNA: TGTGCCATCGGTAGCGAGACCCAGTACTTC

D: .
size: .
V: TRBV10-1
J: TRBJ2-7
CDR3: CASSGMGSYEQYF
DNA: TGCGCCAGCAGCGGCATGGGCTCCTACGAGCAGTACTTC